This T cell receptor (beta chain) was obtained from a study of T cell responses to AZD1222 COVID-19 vaccine. Germline CDR1 and CDR2: LNHNV and YYDKDF (reference sequence). The CDR3 runs to 17 residues. Trimming removed 0 bases from V and 4 bases from J, with 16 bases in between. As to this clone: The antigen is undetermined.

Study observations and caveats: Donors, mostly white British, included more females; clonal diversity was possibly underestimated. In the spike-specific TCR repertoire, nearly half reportedly target unmutated variant regions.

Generated by immunoSEQ multiplex PCR, the TCRdb table keeps only in-frame clones and is missing some. The table records about 90,000 clones, about 88% of them present only once. The chain couples TRBV15 to TRBJ1-5, with D hard to call. The specimen comprised peripheral blood, sampled 28 days after the second AZD1222 dose. The sequence came from an adult who received the AZD1222 COVID-19 vaccine. The CDR3 DNA sequence: TGTGCCACCAGCAGAGAAAGGTTTACAGCTACAAATCAGCCCCAGCATTTT. It yields the protein CATSRERFTATNQPQHF.